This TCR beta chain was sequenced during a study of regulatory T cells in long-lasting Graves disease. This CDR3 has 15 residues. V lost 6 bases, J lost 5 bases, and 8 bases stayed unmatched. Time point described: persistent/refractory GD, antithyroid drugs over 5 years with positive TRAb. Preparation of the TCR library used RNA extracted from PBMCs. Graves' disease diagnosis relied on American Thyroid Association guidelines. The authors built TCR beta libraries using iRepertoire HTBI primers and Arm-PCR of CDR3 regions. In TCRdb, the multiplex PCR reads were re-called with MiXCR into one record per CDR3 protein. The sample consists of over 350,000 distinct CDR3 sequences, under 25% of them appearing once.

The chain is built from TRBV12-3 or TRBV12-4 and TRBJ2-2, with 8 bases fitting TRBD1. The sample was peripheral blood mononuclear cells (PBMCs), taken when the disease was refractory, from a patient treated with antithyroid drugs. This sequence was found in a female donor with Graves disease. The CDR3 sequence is CASSPGTGKTGELFF. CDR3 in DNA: TGTGCCAGCAGCCCCGGGACAGGAAAGACCGGGGAGCTGTTTTTT.